Below, one TCR beta chain is given with its context. CDR1 DFQATT and CDR2 SNEGSKA come from the germline V gene (reference sequence). The V end lost 3 bases, the J end lost 2 bases, and 13 bases lay between the germline ends. There are 14 residues in the CDR3. This record comes from a study of control samples from healthy donors and cancer patients. Some clones are missing from TCRdb's copy, which holds only in-frame ones; the method was immunoSEQ multiplex PCR. Of around 150,000 clones in the sample, 90% to 95% were seen once. The sequenced sample was blood. This TCR was sampled from a woman aged 40 to 50 in good health. The genes are TRBV20-1 and TRBJ2-5, with a tentative D call TRBD1 (5 bases). As DNA, the CDR3 is TGCAGTGCTAGTTCAGGGCACCTACAAGAGACCCAGTACTTC. Translating gives CSASSGHLQETQYF.